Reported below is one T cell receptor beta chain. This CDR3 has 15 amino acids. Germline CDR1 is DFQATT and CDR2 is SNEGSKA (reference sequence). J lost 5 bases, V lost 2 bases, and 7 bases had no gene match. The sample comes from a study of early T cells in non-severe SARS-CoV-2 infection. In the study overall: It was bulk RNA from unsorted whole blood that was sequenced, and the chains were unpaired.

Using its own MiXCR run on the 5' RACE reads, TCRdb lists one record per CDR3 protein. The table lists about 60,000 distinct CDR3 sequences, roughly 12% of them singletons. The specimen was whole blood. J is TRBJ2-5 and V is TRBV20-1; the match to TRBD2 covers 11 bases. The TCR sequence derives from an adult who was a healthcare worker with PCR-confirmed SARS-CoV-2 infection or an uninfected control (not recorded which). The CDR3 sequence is CSARISGGAGETQYF. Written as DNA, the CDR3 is TGCAGTGCTAGAATTAGCGGGGGGGCCGGTGAGACCCAGTACTTC.